A selection of T cell receptor beta chains follows, all from one sample in a study of tumor and adjacent non-tumor tissue in lung cancer. TCRdb used MiXCR to reprocess the multiplex PCR reads, holding one entry per CDR3 protein. The top ten clones hold around 9.6% of a sample with 70,000 to 80,000 distinct CDR3 sequences, 55% to 75% of them seen once. Sequencing input: lung tumor tissue. Receptor source: a woman in her thirties or forties with non-small cell lung cancer. Both conserved end residues are part of each CDR3. The D gene is left open where the match is weak. Clone size is given for some rows only: seen once, a few or many times, or a class if the clone is expanded.

D gene	J gene	V gene	clone size	CDR3 DNA	CDR3 protein
TRBD1	TRBJ2-7	TRBV6-6	many	TGTGCCAGCAGTAGGACAGGGGGCGCCGAGCAGTACTTC	CASSRTGGAEQYF
.	TRBJ2-3	TRBV13	once	TGTGTCAGCAACACGAGGACAGCGAAGACATCAGATACGCAGTATTTT	CVSNTRTAKTSDTQYF
.	TRBJ1-1	TRBV11-2	.	TGCACCAGCAGCTTCACGGGGAACGCTGAAGCTTTCTTT	CTSSFTGNAEAFF
.	TRBJ2-1	TRBV21-1	few	TGTGCCAGCAGCAAACCGTCCCCTCCCAATGAGCAGTTCTTC	CASSKPSPPNEQFF
.	TRBJ2-7	TRBV29-1	.	TGCAGGACCACCACAGGAGTGGGCGAGCAGTACTTC	CRTTTGVGEQYF
.	TRBJ2-2	TRBV24-1	.	TGTGCCACCAGTGATTTAATGGGATACACCGGGGAGATGTTTTTT	CATSDLMGYTGEMFF
TRBD1	TRBJ2-3	TRBV7-8	many	TGTGCCAGCAGCTTAGTGTCGGGACAGGGTATAGATACGCAGTATTTT	CASSLVSGQGIDTQYF
.	TRBJ2-1	TRBV11-3	.	TGTGCCAGCAGCGTAGAAGGGTATAAGCGGTTCTTC	CASSVEGYKRFF
.	TRBJ1-1	TRBV5-1	.	TGCGCCAGCAGCCCTGGACAGAACGAAGCTTTCTTT	CASSPGQNEAFF
.	TRBJ1-4	TRBV11-2	.	TGTGTCAGCAGCTTGGGGAGCCGAGGGACGCCCAGCTTT	CVSSLGSRGTPSF
TRBD1	TRBJ2-7	TRBV7-9	many	TGTGCCAGCAGCTTAACTAGGGACAGGAGCTCCTACGAGCAGTACTTC	CASSLTRDRSSYEQYF
.	TRBJ2-2	TRBV11-2	.	TGTGCCAGCAGCCTTTCGAAGATCGGGGAGCTGTTTTTT	CASSLSKIGELFF
.	TRBJ2-5	TRBV20-1	.	TGCAGTGTTAGAGGCGGACAGTTATTTTTGCAAGAGACCCAGTACTTC	CSVRGGQLFLQETQYF
.	TRBJ2-5	TRBV11-2	medium-sized	TGTGCCAGCAGCTCCCAGGGGGAGACCCAGTACTTC	CASSSQGETQYF
.	TRBJ2-7	TRBV11-2	.	TGTGCCGGCAGTCCGAACAGGGATAGGGAGCAGTATTTC	CAGSPNRDREQYF
.	TRBJ1-2	TRBV7-9	few	TGTGCCAGCAGCTTAGCGCAGGCGGGGCTCGGTGGCTACACCTTC	CASSLAQAGLGGYTF
.	TRBJ1-1	TRBV11-2	medium-sized	TGTGCCAGCAGCTTCACGGGGAACACTGAAGCTTTCTTT	CASSFTGNTEAFF
.	TRBJ2-1	TRBV11-2	once	TGTGCCAGCAGCTTAGGGCCACTAGAAGGGTGCAATGAGCAGTTCTTC	CASSLGPLEGCNEQFF
.	TRBJ1-5	TRBV11-2	.	TGTGTCAGCAGCGACGGTCCCAATGAGCCCCAACATTTT	CVSSDGPNEPQHF
.	TRBJ2-7	TRBV11-2	.	TGTGTCAGCAGCCCCCTAGGTGGGCAGGGGTGCCACGAGCAGTACTTC	CVSSPLGGQGCHEQYF
TRBD2	TRBJ2-1	TRBV11-2	.	TGTGCCAACAGCTTAGTTGTAGCGGGGCGCCTAAATGAGCAGTCCTTC	CANSLVVAGRLNEQSF
.	TRBJ2-7	TRBV11-2	.	TGTACCAGCAGCTTAGTCCCAAACTCCTATGAGCAGTACTTC	CTSSLVPNSYEQYF
.	TRBJ1-6	TRBV4-1	.	TGCGCCAGCAGCCACTCGAATTCATCCCTCCACTTT	CASSHSNSSLHF
.	TRBJ2-3	TRBV6-5	.	TGTGCCAGCAGTTACTCTTGGAGTAGCGCAAATACGCAGTATTTT	CASSYSWSSANTQYF
TRBD1	TRBJ1-5	TRBV19	.	TGTGCCAGCGGACAGGGCGTTTCGGCCAATCAGCCCCAGCATTTT	CASGQGVSANQPQHF
.	TRBJ2-2	TRBV4-1	.	TGCGCCAGCAGTCAACTTTCTACCACCGGGGAGCTGTTTTTT	CASSQLSTTGELFF
.	TRBJ2-7	TRBV10-2	.	TGCGCCAGCAGCGTCAGGGTCAACCAGTACTTC	CASSVRVNQYF
TRBD1	TRBJ1-3	TRBV6-5	.	TGTGCCAGCATCAACGACAGGGGGCGGCGGAACACCATATATTTT	CASINDRGRRNTIYF
.	TRBJ2-5	TRBV12-3/TRBV12-4	.	TGTGGCAGCAGTTTTCCCGGGGGCGGGAAGACCCAGTACTTC	CGSSFPGGGKTQYF
.	TRBJ2-1	TRBV6-2/TRBV6-3	.	TGTGCCAACAGCTTGACCAATGAGCAGTTCTTC	CANSLTNEQFF
.	TRBJ2-1	TRBV12-3/TRBV12-4	many	TGTGCCAGCAGTTTGGGAGCTTACAATGAGCAGTTCTTC	CASSLGAYNEQFF
.	TRBJ2-3	TRBV20-1	.	TGTAGTGCTCATTCTACAACCAAAGGCACAGATACGCAGTATTTT	CSAHSTTKGTDTQYF
TRBD2	TRBJ2-5	TRBV2	many	TGTGCCAGCAGCCGGGGACTAGCGGGGGAACAGACCCAGTACTTC	CASSRGLAGEQTQYF
TRBD2	TRBJ2-3	TRBV5-1	once	TGCGCCAGCAGGAATCCATGGACTAGCGGGGGGATTAGCACAGATACGCAACATTTT	CASRNPWTSGGISTDTQHF
.	TRBJ1-2	TRBV30	.	TGTGCCTGGAAGGCGACAGGCTCCTATGGCTACACCTTC	CAWKATGSYGYTF
.	TRBJ2-5	TRBV11-2	.	TGTGTCACCAACTTAGTTGGGCGGAGGGCCCAAGAGACCCAGTACTTC	CVTNLVGRRAQETQYF
TRBD1	TRBJ2-1	TRBV28	.	TGTGCCAGTAGTAGCAGGGGGCGCACCTATGATGAGCAGTTCTTC	CASSSRGRTYDEQFF
TRBD1	TRBJ2-1	TRBV11-3	.	TGTGCCAGTTCCCCGGGACAGGGGTCGGATGAGCAGCTCTTC	CASSPGQGSDEQLF
.	TRBJ1-1	TRBV5-4	.	TGTGTCAGCAGCTTATATGGACAGCGTATGAACATTGAAGCTTTCTTT	CVSSLYGQRMNIEAFF
TRBD2	TRBJ2-1	TRBV5-4	.	TGTACCAGCAGCTTGAGTGCGGGGGTTTACGATGAACAGTTTTTC	CTSSLSAGVYDEQFF
.	TRBJ2-7	TRBV20-1	.	TGCAGTGCTCCTGCCCTGGAAGCGGGCACCTACGAGCAGTACTTC	CSAPALEAGTYEQYF
.	TRBJ1-3	TRBV28	.	TGTGCCAGCAGTTTGGCGGAGGTTAGGGGTGTAGTCCCTCCTGGAAACACCATATATTTT	CASSLAEVRGVVPPGNTIYF
TRBD2	TRBJ2-3	TRBV12-3/TRBV12-4	.	TGTGCCAGCAGTTTACTGGGGGGGGAAACAGATACGCAGTATTTT	CASSLLGGETDTQYF
.	TRBJ2-7	TRBV28	.	TGTGCCTGCGACTCACTTCAAAAAAGAGCCGGGACTCCGTACTACGAGCAATACTTC	CACDSLQKRAGTPYYEQYF
.	TRBJ1-1	TRBV11-2	once	TGTGCCAGCAGCTTTTCGAAGACCTGCCGAAATGACGCTTTCTTT	CASSFSKTCRNDAFF
.	TRBJ2-7	TRBV11-2	.	TGTGCCAACAGCCGAAAAGGGGGACACCAGTTATACGAGCAGTACTTT	CANSRKGGHQLYEQYF
.	TRBJ1-6	TRBV12-5	.	TGTGCTAGTGGTTTGGGAGGGGAGGCTGGGAATTCACCCTTCCACTTT	CASGLGGEAGNSPFHF
TRBD2	TRBJ2-7	TRBV29-1	.	TGCAGCACCACCCGCACTAGCGAGAAGAGAGCCTACGAGCAGTACTTC	CSTTRTSEKRAYEQYF
.	TRBJ2-2	TRBV5-6	many	TGTGCCAGCAGCTTGGCCCTCGGTTTGGCTACTAGGCCCAACACCGGGGAGCTGTTTTTT	CASSLALGLATRPNTGELFF
.	TRBJ2-1	TRBV7-8	.	TGTGCCAGCAGCTCGGGCGGGTATTTATACAATGAGCAGTTCTTC	CASSSGGYLYNEQFF
.	TRBJ2-3	TRBV29-1	few	TGCAGTGTCAGGGGAAACACAGATACGCAGTATTTT	CSVRGNTDTQYF
.	TRBJ2-6	TRBV29-1	many	TGCAGCGTGGGGGCGCCGGGGGCCAACGTCCTGACTTTC	CSVGAPGANVLTF
.	TRBJ2-7	TRBV11-2	.	TGTGCCAGCAGCCATGGGACCGCCGAGCAGTACTTC	CASSHGTAEQYF
.	TRBJ1-1	TRBV11-2	.	TGTGTCAGCAGCCTAACACTGAACACTGAAGTTTTCTTT	CVSSLTLNTEVFF
TRBD2	TRBJ2-5	TRBV11-2	.	TGTGCCAACAGCCGATCCACTAGCGGGCGGGAGACCCAATACTTC	CANSRSTSGRETQYF
.	TRBJ2-5	TRBV4-1	.	TGCGCCAGCAGCCACAAGAGGCAAGGGACCCAGTACTTC	CASSHKRQGTQYF
.	TRBJ2-3	TRBV6-1	.	TGTACGAGCGTAGTTGGCACAGATACGCAGTATTTT	CTSVVGTDTQYF
.	TRBJ2-7	TRBV6-1	.	TGTGCCAGTAGTGACCGATACGTCGTCTCCTACGAGCAGTACTTC	CASSDRYVVSYEQYF
TRBD1	TRBJ1-5	TRBV20-1	.	TGCAGTGCTCGGGACAGAGTTGGGGGTAGAAATCAGCCCCAGCATTTT	CSARDRVGGRNQPQHF
TRBD1	TRBJ2-7	TRBV12-3/TRBV12-4	.	TGTGCCAGCGGTTCGGGACAGGGGTGGAATATACCCGAAAAATCAAAGGACCTATACGAGCAGTACTTC	CASGSGQGWNIPEKSKDLYEQYF